The clone carrying this TCR beta chain was detected a few times. This CDR3 has 17 residues. V gave up 3 bases and J gave up 10 bases, with 26 bases separating them. Germline values: CDR1 SGHRS, CDR2 YFSETQ. The data originate from a study of control samples from healthy donors and cancer patients. Sequencing was performed with immunoSEQ multiplex PCR; in TCRdb, only in-frame clones are kept and a portion is missing. The sample lists 80,000 or so clones, 90% to 95% occurring once. This TCR derives from a man aged 45-60 years in good health. Material for sequencing was blood. This rearrangement joins TRBV5-1 to TRBJ2-1, with D possibly being TRBD1 or TRBD2 (6 bases each). The CDR3 nucleotides are TGCGCCAGCAGCTCGGCGGTAGGGTCAACGGGGGCGAGGGAGCAGTTCTTC. As protein: CASSSAVGSTGAREQFF. Full variable domain (outside the CDR3, taken from reference TRBV5-1 and TRBJ2-1): KAGVTQTPRYLIKTRGQQVTLSCSPISGHRSVSWYQQTPGQGLQFLFEYFSETQRNKGNFPGRFSGRQFSNSRSEMNVSTLELGDSALYLCASSSAVGSTGAREQFFGPGTRLTVL.